The 30 T cell receptor beta chains reported below all come from one sample, sequenced in a study of blood T cell repertoires in COVID-19. Clones were sequenced by immunoSEQ multiplex PCR, and TCRdb holds only the in-frame ones, with some missing. Here the sample spans approximately 180,000 clones, around 80% being singletons. The sequencing sample was made of PBMCs or T cells enriched from blood (not recorded which). The receptors were sampled from a man in his forties or fifties who had recovered from COVID-19.

The CDR3, as DNA: TGTGCCAGCAGTCTCACCGGGACATACGAGCAGTACTTC. Its protein product is CASSLTGTYEQYF. The genes are TRBV12-3 or TRBV12-4 and TRBJ2-7; D perhaps matches TRBD1 (6 bases). This CDR3 has 13 residues. Trimming shortened V by 5 bases and J by 4 bases, and 12 bases separated the two germline ends.

The rearrangement joins TRBV5-1 to TRBJ1-1; possible D gene TRBD1, 5 bases. V lost 2 bases and J lost 2, with 16 bases in between. Germline loops: CDR1 SGHRS, CDR2 YFSETQ. CDR3 size: 16 residues. In DNA, the CDR3 is TGCGCCAGCAGCTTCGGACGGAGGGACTACAACACTGAAGCTTTCTTT. It encodes CASSFGRRDYNTEAFF.

Only a few counts were recorded for this clone. The V call is TRBV7-9, the J call TRBJ1-2; tentative D call: TRBD1 (6 bases). The length of the CDR3 is 14 residues. Germline CDR1 SEHNR, CDR2 FQNEAQ (reference sequence). The V and J ends lost 1 base and 2 bases respectively, with 8 bases between them. The CDR3: CASSLETGNYGYTF. Written as DNA, the CDR3 is TGTGCCAGCAGCTTAGAAACAGGGAACTATGGCTACACCTTC.

V usage is TRBV6-4 and J usage is TRBJ2-3; 10 nucleotides line up with TRBD2. This CDR3 comprises 15 residues. Germline V gene lookup returns CDR1 MRHNA and CDR2 SNTAGT. Losses at the gene ends were 5 bases for V and 5 bases for J; bases not matched to a gene: 7. CDR3 sequence reads: CASSRGASGGDTQYF. DNA for the CDR3: TGTGCCAGCAGTAGAGGGGCTAGCGGGGGAGATACGCAGTATTTT.

The chain has TRBV5-5 and TRBJ1-1, with 8 bases that match TRBD1. With V trimmed by 2 bases and J by 4 bases, 7 bases remained unmatched. There are 15 residues in the CDR3. Germline V CDR1 and CDR2: SGHKS, YYEKEE (reference sequence). This chain's CDR3 is CASSFGQGGGTEAFF. CDR3 bases: TGTGCCAGCAGCTTCGGACAGGGAGGCGGCACTGAAGCTTTCTTT.

The chain has TRBV24-1 and TRBJ1-2; TRBD1 agrees at 7 bases. CDR3 length: 16 amino acids. Germline V gene data show CDR1 as KGHDR and CDR2 as SFDVKD. V lost 3 bases, J lost 0 bases, and 6 bases stayed unmatched. The CDR3 protein is CATSDANRGANYGYTF. The CDR3 nucleotides are TGTGCCACCAGTGATGCGAACAGGGGCGCTAACTATGGCTACACCTTC.

The table lists this clone with a few counts. The V call is TRBV30, the J call TRBJ2-7; 9 positions match TRBD1. The CDR3 spans 12 residues. Germline CDR1 GTSNPN, CDR2 SVGIG (reference sequence). The trim removed 5 bases at V and 4 bases at J, leaving 3 bases unmatched. CDR3 in DNA: TGTGCCTGGGGGACAGGGTGGTACGAGCAGTACTTC. Translated, it gives CAWGTGWYEQYF.

V usage is TRBV11-2 and J usage is TRBJ1-5; D is perhaps TRBD1 (6 bases). CDR1 and CDR2 from the germline V gene are SGHAT and FQNNGV. The CDR3 runs 13 residues. Trimming left V 5 bases short and J 6 bases short, with 11 bases between. The CDR3 coding sequence is TGTGCCAGCAGCAGGGGACACGGTCAGCCCCAGCATTTT. This translates into CASSRGHGQPQHF.

V is TRBV5-4 and J is TRBJ2-3, with 7 bases fitting TRBD2. The germline V gene encodes CDR1 SGHNT and CDR2 YYREEE (reference sequence). The trim removed 1 base at V and 4 bases at J, leaving 9 bases unmatched. The CDR3 length is 16 residues. The CDR3 reads CASSLRGGGRADTQYF. The DNA of the CDR3 is TGTGCCAGCAGCTTGCGGGGCGGAGGGAGGGCAGATACGCAGTATTTT.

The gene calls are TRBV28 and TRBJ1-5; possible D gene TRBD1, 5 bases. The germline V gene encodes CDR1 MDHEN and CDR2 SYDVKM. The germline V and J ends were trimmed by 11 bases and 0 bases, with 8 bases remaining between them. This CDR3 contains 12 residues. CDR3 sequence reads: CAGGVSNQPQHF. The CDR3 DNA sequence: TGTGCCGGAGGGGTTAGCAATCAGCCCCAGCATTTT.

The chain recombines TRBV5-1 with TRBJ2-1, with D unresolved. CDR1 is SGHRS, CDR2 YFSETQ, per germline. Trimming left V 0 bases short and J 6 bases short, with 7 bases between. This CDR3 contains 13 residues. The CDR3 region has the DNA TGCGCCAGCAGCTTGGGAGTTGGCAATGAGCAGTTCTTC. This codes for CASSLGVGNEQFF.

The V call is TRBV3-1 (or the pseudogene TRBV3-2), the J call TRBJ2-7; 8 nucleotides line up with TRBD1. CDR1 and CDR2 from the germline V gene are LGHDT and YNNKEL (reference sequence). Trimming removed 3 bases from V and 4 bases from J; junction bases left unmatched: 8. This CDR3 comprises 15 residues. The CDR3 region is CASSQAGDRRYEQYF. CDR3 coding DNA: TGTGCCAGCAGCCAGGCCGGGGACAGGCGATACGAGCAGTACTTC.

The V gene is TRBV12-5, the J gene TRBJ1-6; D perhaps matches TRBD1 (6 bases). Germline CDR1 and CDR2: LGHNT and FRNRAP. Trimming pared 4 bases from V and 5 bases from J, leaving 18 bases between. The CDR3 sequence is 17 residues long. The CDR3 DNA follows: TGTGCTAGTGGTTCGGGGAGGGGGAGAGGAAATAATTCACCCCTCCACTTT. Protein: CASGSGRGRGNNSPLHF.

This chain joins TRBV10-1 and TRBJ2-1; the D is unclear. From germline, CDR1 is WNHNN and CDR2 SYGVQD (reference sequence). The V gene lost 6 bases and the J gene lost 8 bases, with 23 bases spanning the gap. This CDR3 region has 16 residues. The CDR3 is CASSEDLQVGFYEQFF. In nucleotides, the CDR3 is TGCGCCAGCAGCGAGGACCTACAAGTCGGGTTCTATGAGCAGTTCTTC.

V is TRBV5-1 and J is TRBJ2-7; D may be TRBD1 (5 bases). With 4 bases removed from V and 0 bases from J, the gap between germline ends came to 17 bases. The length of the CDR3 is 16 residues. Per the germline V gene, CDR1 is SGHRS and CDR2 is YFSETQ. The DNA for the CDR3 is TGCGCCAGCAGCCGAGACAGCTCAGGAAGCTCCTACGAGCAGTACTTC. Amino acids: CASSRDSSGSSYEQYF.

This chain joins TRBV6-5 and TRBJ1-1, with 7 bases matching TRBD1. CDR1 MNHEY and CDR2 SVGAGI come from the germline V gene. The length of the CDR3 is 14 residues. Losses at the gene ends were 6 bases for V and 1 base for J; bases not matched to a gene: 5. In DNA, the CDR3 is TGTGCCAGCAGGTTGGGACAGCCGAACACTGAAGCTTTCTTT. It codes for CASRLGQPNTEAFF.

This clone was counted only a few times. This sequence joins TRBV14 and TRBJ1-1, with D tentatively TRBD1 (5 bases). Trimming took off 8 bases at V and 5 bases at J, with 18 bases between the two ends. This CDR3 has 14 residues. Germline V gene sequence: CDR1 SGHDN, CDR2 FVKESK. The CDR3 loop is CASANLGGNTEAFF. In nucleotides, the CDR3 is TGTGCCAGCGCAAATCTGGGGGGGAATACTGAAGCTTTCTTT.

The chain links TRBV7-9 to TRBJ2-3; D is perhaps TRBD2 (5 bases). The length of the CDR3 is 14 residues. The V end lost 1 base, the J end lost 1 base, and 6 bases lay between the germline ends. In germline, CDR1 is SEHNR, CDR2 FQNEAQ (reference sequence). CDR3 sequence reads: CASSLGRGTDTQYF. The CDR3 nucleotides read TGTGCCAGCAGCTTAGGGCGGGGCACAGATACGCAGTATTTT. The variable domain in full, with the rest retrieved from reference TRBV7-9 and TRBJ2-3, is DTGVSQNPRHKITKRGQNVTFRCDPISEHNRLYWYRQTLGQGPEFLTYFQNEAQLEKSRLLSDRFSAERPKGSFSTLEIQRTEQGDSAMYLCASSLGRGTDTQYFGPGTRLTVL.

The V and J genes are TRBV6-5 and TRBJ1-2; 7 nucleotides line up with TRBD1. The CDR3 contains 13 residues. Germline lookup yields CDR1 MNHEY and CDR2 SVGAGI. J was trimmed by 2 bases and V by 10 bases; bases with no gene match: 7. CDR3 in amino acids: CATQDRINYGYTF. The CDR3, as DNA: TGTGCCACCCAGGACAGGATAAACTATGGCTACACCTTC.

CDR3 region: CASSRRDSYSNQPQHF. CDR3 coding DNA: TGTGCCAGCAGCAGAAGAGACAGCTATAGCAATCAGCCCCAGCATTTT. This chain joins TRBV21-1 and TRBJ1-5; TRBD1 is the table's D call, not checked against the DNA. TRBV21-1 is a pseudogene segment. The CDR3 is 16 amino acids.

This clone has only a few counts. The genes are TRBV6-5 and TRBJ2-1; 11 bases align to TRBD2. V shed 0 bases, J shed 3 bases, and the junction held 1 base outside the gene matches. Germline-derived CDR1 and CDR2 are MNHEY and SVGAGI. The CDR3 totals 16 residues. The CDR3 is CASSYSGTSGYNEQFF. The CDR3 DNA follows: TGTGCCAGCAGTTACTCCGGGACTAGCGGCTACAATGAGCAGTTCTTC.

The chain combines TRBV2 with TRBJ1-1; possible D gene TRBD1, 6 bases. Per germline, CDR1 SNHLY and CDR2 FYNNEI. Trimming removed 9 bases from V and 4 bases from J, with 9 bases in between. This CDR3 contains 11 residues. This CDR3 reads CASLRGTEAFF. DNA for the CDR3: TGTGCCAGTCTCAGGGGCACTGAAGCTTTCTTT.

The rearrangement links TRBV2 to TRBJ2-3; 8 bases align to TRBD2. Germline CDR1 reads SNHLY; CDR2 reads FYNNEI. The CDR3 contains 15 residues. V lost 0 bases to trimming and J lost 6 bases; unmatched junction nucleotides: 5. CDR3 protein: CASSEAPGGADTQYF. The CDR3 coding sequence is TGTGCCAGCAGTGAAGCGCCGGGGGGGGCGGATACGCAGTATTTT. The full variable domain, in which reference TRBV2 and TRBJ2-3 provide the parts outside the CDR3, is EPEVTQTPSHQVTQMGQEVILRCVPISNHLYFYWYRQILGQKVEFLVSFYNNEISEKSEIFDDQFSVERPDGSNFTLKIRSTKLEDSAMYFCASSEAPGGADTQYFGPGTRLTVL.

The genes are TRBV30 and TRBJ2-1; 8 positions agree with TRBD1. Germline CDR1 GTSNPN, CDR2 SVGIG (reference sequence). The J segment lost 8 bases and the V segment lost 3 bases, leaving 15 bases of the junction unmatched. This CDR3 comprises 16 residues. The CDR3 is CAWSPPRDRNRYEQFF. CDR3 sequence (DNA): TGTGCCTGGAGCCCCCCTCGGGACAGGAACCGTTATGAGCAGTTCTTC.

This clone was detected once. The rearrangement uses TRBV9 and TRBJ2-5; D is uncertain. This CDR3 region has 13 residues. V lost 0 bases and J 1 base, leaving 4 bases between the germline ends. Germline CDR1 and CDR2: SGDLS and YYNGEE. The CDR3 nucleotides read TGTGCCAGCAGCGTAGGGGCCCAAGAGACCCAGTACTTC. It codes for CASSVGAQETQYF.

The rearrangement uses TRBV2 and TRBJ1-5, with 10 bases lining up with TRBD1. The germline V gene encodes CDR1 SNHLY and CDR2 FYNNEI. The J segment lost 5 bases and the V segment lost 7 bases, leaving 2 bases of the junction unmatched. The CDR3 length is 13 residues. The CDR3 sequence: CASIGTGDQPQHF. DNA of the CDR3: TGTGCCAGCATCGGGACAGGGGATCAGCCCCAGCATTTT.

This sequence joins TRBV7-3 and TRBJ2-5; TRBD2 matches 10 bases. This CDR3 is 15 amino acids long. Looked up from germline, CDR1 is SGHTA and CDR2 is FQGTGA. J lost 5 bases, V lost 4 bases, and 7 bases had no gene match. The CDR3 region has the DNA TGTGCCAGCAGCTCTAGCGGGGGCTTCTGGGAGACCCAGTACTTC. Translating gives CASSSSGGFWETQYF.

This chain links TRBV5-1 with TRBJ1-1; a possible D gene is TRBD1 (6 bases). The CDR3 totals 15 residues. The V gene's germline CDR1 is SGHRS and CDR2 YFSETQ. V lost 3 bases to trimming and J lost 0 bases, with 12 bases between them. CDR3: CASSSPGTLNTEAFF. The CDR3 DNA reads as TGCGCCAGCAGCTCTCCCGGGACATTGAACACTGAAGCTTTCTTT.

This clone has only one observation. The V call is TRBV28, the J call TRBJ1-6; a possible D gene is TRBD1 (6 bases). This CDR3 comprises 15 residues. Trimming took off 4 bases at V and 9 bases at J, with 16 bases between the two ends. CDR1 and CDR2 (germline): MDHEN, SYDVKM. The CDR3 nucleotides read TGTGCCAGCAGTTCGGGGGGCCATATAACTTCACCCCTCCACTTT. Translating it yields CASSSGGHITSPLHF.

This chain uses TRBV3-1 (or the pseudogene TRBV3-2) with TRBJ1-2; the D is unclear. Germline assignment: CDR1 LGHDT and CDR2 YNNKEL (reference sequence). The CDR3 consists of 18 residues. Trimming removed 1 base from V and 0 bases from J, with 18 bases in between. The CDR3 reads CASSQAWQAQMANYGYTF. The CDR3 DNA is TGTGCCAGCAGCCAAGCGTGGCAGGCCCAAATGGCTAACTATGGCTACACCTTC.